These 27 T cell receptor beta chains came from one sample sequenced in a study of CD8+ T cells in alopecia areata. cDNA serving as the sequencing template came from extracted, reverse transcribed RNA. The table came from immunoSEQ multiplex PCR; TCRdb's copy has only in-frame clones and leaves some out. The sample consists of under 350,000 clones, nearly 60% of them appearing once. Treatment described: oral pan-JAK inhibitor, 5-10 mg twice daily. The source material was CD4+ T cells sorted from blood, sampled at week 24, from a patient treated with tofacitinib. These receptor sequences come from a human donor with alopecia areata.

The chain is built from TRBV7-9 and TRBJ2-1, with TRBD2 matching 9 bases. Germline CDR1 reads SEHNR; CDR2 reads FQNEAQ (reference sequence). Trimming removed 2 bases from V and 6 bases from J; junction bases left unmatched: 14. The CDR3 totals 18 residues. The CDR3 protein is CASSLNPARLAALNEQFF. CDR3 nucleotides: TGTGCCAGCAGCTTAAACCCGGCCCGACTAGCGGCTCTCAATGAGCAGTTCTTC.

This clone was detected only a few times. The J gene is TRBJ1-1, the V gene TRBV2; D gene uncertain. This CDR3 has 11 amino acids. From germline, CDR1 is SNHLY and CDR2 FYNNEI. The V end was cut by 8 bases, the J end by 3 bases, with 7 bases between. The CDR3 protein is CASVGHTEAFF. CDR3 in DNA: TGTGCCAGCGTCGGGCACACTGAAGCTTTCTTT.

This clone was found many times. The rearrangement links TRBV4-1 to TRBJ1-4; 8 bases line up with TRBD1. Germline assignment: CDR1 MGHRA and CDR2 YSYEKL. The V segment lost 1 base and the J segment 10 bases; nucleotides outside the gene matches: 11. The CDR3 loop spans 16 amino acids. The CDR3 here is CASSQGGETGDTKLFF. In DNA form, the CDR3 reads TGCGCCAGCAGCCAAGGGGGAGAGACAGGGGACACAAAACTGTTTTTT.

This clone was seen a few times. This chain connects TRBV19 to TRBJ1-2; 7 bases are shared with TRBD1. The CDR3 totals 15 residues. The V gene end was trimmed by 4 bases and the J gene end by 1 base; junction bases not matched to a gene: 6. Germline CDR1 and CDR2: LNHDA and SQIVND (reference sequence). The DNA for the CDR3 is TGTGCCAGTAGTACCGGACAGGCCTTTAACTATGGCTACACCTTC. Translation: CASSTGQAFNYGYTF. Supplemented by reference TRBV19 and TRBJ1-2, the full variable domain reads DGGITQSPKYLFRKEGQNVTLSCEQNLNHDAMYWYRQDPGQGLRLIYYSQIVNDFQKGDIAEGYSVSREKKESFPLTVTSAQKNPTAFYLCASSTGQAFNYGYTFGSGTRLTVV.

The chain links TRBV15 to TRBJ1-5, with D maybe TRBD1 (6 bases). Trimming took 0 bases from V and 11 from J, leaving 11 bases between them. CDR1 and CDR2 from the germline V gene are LNHNV and YYDKDF (reference sequence). The CDR3 extends over 13 amino acids. The CDR3 protein is CATSRDSRGAQHF. CDR3 nucleotides: TGTGCCACCAGCAGAGACTCGAGGGGGGCCCAGCATTTT.

This clone was counted once. This rearrangement joins TRBV7-9 to TRBJ1-6; possible D gene TRBD1, 6 bases. CDR3 length: 15 residues. CDR1 SEHNR and CDR2 FQNEAQ come from the germline V gene (reference sequence). Trimming removed 5 bases from V and 7 bases from J, with 15 bases in between. The CDR3 reads CASSPRTAENSPLHF. CDR3 sequence (DNA): TGTGCCAGCAGCCCTCGGACAGCGGAGAATTCACCCCTCCACTTT.

V is TRBV7-9 and J is TRBJ2-7; either TRBD1 or TRBD2 may fit D (5 bases each). Trimming left V 4 bases short and J 3 bases short, with 19 bases between. Germline V gene sequence: CDR1 SEHNR, CDR2 FQNEAQ (reference sequence). The CDR3 sequence is 16 residues long. The CDR3 DNA follows: TGTGCCAGCAGCTCGACGCCGGGACGGAACTACTACGAGCAGTACTTC. This gives the protein CASSSTPGRNYYEQYF.

CDR3 in amino acids: CASSLFPTGSGAFF. CDR3 DNA: TGTGCCAGCAGTTTATTCCCGACAGGGTCTGGAGCTTTCTTT. This chain joins TRBV27 and TRBJ1-1, with TRBD1 identical over 7 bases. The CDR3 length is 14 residues. V gave up 1 base and J gave up 10 bases; unmatched junction bases: 9. Germline lookup yields CDR1 MNHEY and CDR2 SMNVEV (reference sequence).

V gene TRBV4-1 combines with J gene TRBJ2-7; D unresolved. Germline CDR1 is MGHRA and CDR2 is YSYEKL. The V gene lost 3 bases and the J gene lost 0 bases, with 9 bases spanning the gap. The CDR3 is 14 amino acids. The CDR3 nucleotides read TGCGCCAGCAGCCAGACGACGGTCTCCTACGAGCAGTACTTC. Amino acid sequence: CASSQTTVSYEQYF.

This chain links TRBV4-3 with TRBJ2-6; D is uncertain. Per the germline V gene, CDR1 is LGHNA and CDR2 is YSLEER. V shed 6 bases and J shed 0 bases, with 12 bases lying between them. CDR3 length equals 16 residues. CDR3 bases: TGCGCCAGCAGTCGCCCGCGGCCCTCTGGGGCCAACGTCCTGACTTTC. Translation: CASSRPRPSGANVLTF.

Only a few counts were recorded for this clone. The V and J genes are TRBV4-1 and TRBJ1-2; 9 bases are a match to TRBD1. The trim removed 4 bases at V and 5 bases at J, leaving 5 bases unmatched. Germline V gene data show CDR1 as MGHRA and CDR2 as YSYEKL. The CDR3 sequence is 14 residues long. CDR3 sequence (DNA): TGCGCCAGCAGCCCCCCGGGACAGGGATATGGCTACACCTTC. As protein: CASSPPGQGYGYTF.

The chain recombines TRBV20-1 with TRBJ1-1; no reliable D call. With 5 bases removed from V and 5 bases from J, the gap between germline ends came to 9 bases. CDR1 is DFQATT, CDR2 SNEGSKA, per germline (reference sequence). The CDR3 extends over 11 amino acids. In nucleotides, the CDR3 is TGCAGTGCTCAGCTGGTGACTGAAGCTTTCTTT. It is translated as CSAQLVTEAFF.

This chain joins TRBV23-1 and TRBJ2-7; 8 positions match TRBD2. TRBV23-1 is sorted into the ORF group, with uncertain function. The CDR3 consists of 12 residues. Trimming cost V 5 bases and J 7 bases; bases outside gene matches: 4. The CDR3 is CASSKPSGEQYF. The CDR3 nucleotides read TGCGCCAGCAGTAAACCTAGCGGGGAGCAGTACTTC.

This clone was detected a few times. This sequence joins TRBV4-3 and TRBJ2-1, with a tentative D call TRBD1 (6 bases). Looked up from germline, CDR1 is LGHNA and CDR2 is YSLEER. Trimming shortened V by 0 bases and J by 7 bases, and 10 bases separated the two germline ends. The CDR3 sequence is 14 residues long. CDR3 residues: CASSQDLGQNEQFF. The CDR3 DNA is TGCGCCAGCAGCCAAGATCTAGGACAGAATGAGCAGTTCTTC.

This clone has only one observation. The rearrangement joins TRBV7-9 to TRBJ1-2, with D perhaps matching TRBD1 (5 bases). The CDR3 is 15 amino acids. V was shortened by 5 bases and J by 7 bases, with 20 bases between the two germline ends. From germline, CDR1 is SEHNR and CDR2 FQNEAQ (reference sequence). This chain's CDR3 is CASSPRSPGTGGYTF. In DNA, the CDR3 is TGTGCCAGCAGCCCGAGGTCCCCGGGGACGGGTGGCTACACCTTC.

This clone was observed a handful of times. The J gene is TRBJ2-1, the V gene TRBV30; D not certain. Germline-derived CDR1 and CDR2 are GTSNPN and SVGIG (reference sequence). The CDR3 is 11 amino acids. V dropped 3 bases and J dropped 7 bases, with 7 bases sitting between them. The CDR3 loop reads CAWRARNEQFF. DNA of the CDR3: TGTGCCTGGAGGGCTCGGAATGAGCAGTTCTTC.

This chain connects TRBV4-1 to TRBJ2-2, with TRBD2 matching over 10 bases. CDR3 size: 18 residues. Germline values: CDR1 MGHRA, CDR2 YSYEKL. Losses at the gene ends were 5 bases for V and 2 bases for J; bases not matched to a gene: 11. CDR3 sequence: CASSSTGLADYNTGELFF. The CDR3 nucleotides are TGCGCCAGCAGCTCAACAGGACTAGCGGATTATAACACCGGGGAGCTGTTTTTT.

J is TRBJ1-2 and V is TRBV6-5, with TRBD1 as a possible D gene (5 bases). V lost 10 bases and J lost 4, with 10 bases in between. The germline V gene encodes CDR1 MNHEY and CDR2 SVGAGI. The CDR3 has 11 amino acids. CDR3 sequence reads: CATRVGYGYTF. The CDR3 DNA reads TGTGCCACCAGGGTGGGCTATGGCTACACCTTC.

The rearrangement links TRBV5-4 to TRBJ2-5, with TRBD2 as a possible D gene (5 bases). This CDR3 spans 15 amino acids. Germline V gene data show CDR1 as SGHNT and CDR2 as YYREEE (reference sequence). V dropped 1 base and J dropped 2 bases, with 12 bases sitting between them. The CDR3 region is CASSLSPRAQETQYF. In DNA, the CDR3 is TGTGCCAGCAGCTTGAGTCCGCGGGCTCAAGAGACCCAGTACTTC.

The chain combines TRBV5-1 with TRBJ2-3, with 9 nucleotides matching TRBD1. Germline CDR1 reads SGHRS; CDR2 reads YFSETQ. V gave up 2 bases and J gave up 5 bases; unmatched junction bases: 3. The CDR3 totals 14 residues. In DNA, the CDR3 is TGCGCCAGCAGCTTCGGACAGGGGAGAGATACGCAGTATTTT. Residues: CASSFGQGRDTQYF.

The chain links TRBV30 to TRBJ2-6, with D possibly being TRBD1 (6 bases). V dropped 4 bases and J dropped 1 base, with 8 bases sitting between them. The CDR3 covers 14 residues. Germline lookup yields CDR1 GTSNPN and CDR2 SVGIG (reference sequence). The CDR3 reads CAWTTGSGANVLTF. As DNA, the CDR3 is TGTGCCTGGACTACAGGGTCTGGGGCCAACGTCCTGACTTTC.

This clone has more than one count but fewer than ten. V gene TRBV7-2 combines with J gene TRBJ2-5; D not resolved. In germline, CDR1 is SGHTA, CDR2 FQGNSA. Trimming took 1 base from V and 5 from J, leaving 14 bases between them. This CDR3 is built from 15 residues. The CDR3 loop reads CASSLGPPAGETQYF. CDR3 DNA: TGTGCCAGCAGCTTAGGGCCTCCGGCCGGGGAGACCCAGTACTTC.

The rearrangement uses TRBV30 and TRBJ1-2; 12 bases match TRBD1. CDR1 and CDR2 from the germline V gene are GTSNPN and SVGIG (reference sequence). V gave up 3 bases and J gave up 8 bases; unmatched junction bases: 13. CDR3 length: 16 amino acids. CDR3 nucleotides: TGTGCCTGGAGAACTTCGGGACAGGGGGCTTCTGGCGGCTACACCTTC. Translation gives CAWRTSGQGASGGYTF.

This chain links TRBV10-3 with TRBJ2-7; weak D call: TRBD2 (5 bases). CDR3 length equals 13 residues. Trimming pared 2 bases from V and 3 bases from J, leaving 8 bases between. Per the germline V gene, CDR1 is ENHRY and CDR2 is SYGVKD. CDR3 amino acids: CAISETGGYEQYF. The CDR3 DNA is TGTGCCATCAGTGAGACCGGAGGCTACGAGCAGTACTTC.

J is TRBJ1-2 and V is TRBV5-1; D remains unclear. With 0 bases removed from V and 6 bases from J, the gap between germline ends came to 15 bases. Germline values: CDR1 SGHRS, CDR2 YFSETQ. The CDR3 runs 15 residues. CDR3 in DNA: TGCGCCAGCAGCTTGGAAACGTCCCGGGGTGATGGCTACACCTTC. This gives the protein CASSLETSRGDGYTF.

This clone has a handful of counts. The chain recombines TRBV5-1 with TRBJ2-5, with unresolved D. The CDR3 spans 14 residues. Trimming removed 0 bases from V and 5 bases from J, with 11 bases in between. The V gene's germline CDR1 is SGHRS and CDR2 YFSETQ. The CDR3 DNA sequence: TGCGCCAGCAGCTTGGATACCCTGCGGGAGACCCAGTACTTC. This codes for CASSLDTLRETQYF.

This chain joins TRBV27 and TRBJ2-2; TRBD2 is a possible D gene (6 bases). The CDR3 runs 19 residues. In germline, CDR1 is MNHEY, CDR2 SMNVEV (reference sequence). V lost 3 bases and J 4 bases, leaving 24 bases between the germline ends. The CDR3: CASSFTATTSPGGTGELFF. The CDR3 DNA reads as TGTGCCAGCAGTTTTACCGCTACTACTAGCCCTGGGGGCACCGGGGAGCTGTTTTTT.